This passage covers 2 T cell receptor beta chains from one sample sequenced in a study of Ad26.COV2.S vaccination and SARS-CoV-2 variants. TCRdb's table, derived via immunoSEQ multiplex PCR, lists solely in-frame clones and lacks some. This repertoire shows about 98,000 clones, around 80% found once; its top ten account for 17%. The source was peripheral blood, collected after recovery from COVID-19. These receptors all come from a human donor who had recovered from COVID-19.

The rearrangement links TRBV7-9 to TRBJ1-4; D call uncertain. This CDR3 contains 14 residues. V lost 1 base and J lost 4, with 7 bases in between. Germline V gene lookup returns CDR1 SEHNR and CDR2 FQNEAQ (reference sequence). CDR3 sequence reads: CASSLEQINEKLFF. The DNA of the CDR3 is TGTGCCAGCAGCTTAGAACAGATTAATGAAAAACTGTTTTTT.

This chain joins TRBV28 and TRBJ2-1; D not certain. Per the germline V gene, CDR1 is MDHEN and CDR2 is SYDVKM. Trimming removed 3 bases at V and 15 bases at J, with 12 bases between. There are 11 residues in the CDR3. CDR3 amino acids: CASSFGARRFF. CDR3 DNA sequence: TGTGCCAGCAGTTTCGGCGCCCGTAGGTTCTTC.